This entry lists 12 T cell receptor beta chains sequenced from one sample in a study of blood T cell repertoires in COVID-19. The data were produced by immunoSEQ multiplex PCR, yet TCRdb's version contains in-frame clones alone and is incomplete. The table includes roughly 200,000 clones, around 80% detected once. The sequenced sample was peripheral blood. The receptors derive from a woman aged 40 to 50 with COVID-19, enrolled during active disease.

The CDR3 loop is CASSVDPGGSFEQFF. CDR3 bases: TGTGCCAGCAGCGTTGACCCCGGAGGATCGTTTGAGCAGTTCTTC. The chain combines TRBV7-3 with TRBJ2-1; D perhaps matches TRBD2 (5 bases). This CDR3 has 15 amino acids. The germline V gene encodes CDR1 SGHTA and CDR2 FQGTGA. The ends were cut back, 5 bases at V and 9 bases at J, with 20 bases in the middle.

The chain uses TRBV19 and TRBJ2-2, with 11 nucleotides matching TRBD2. Germline CDR1 reads LNHDA; CDR2 reads SQIVND (reference sequence). Losses at the gene ends were 8 bases for V and 1 base for J; bases not matched to a gene: 3. CDR3 size: 15 residues. The CDR3 DNA is TGTGCCAGTCAAACTAGCGGGGGGAACACCGGGGAGCTGTTTTTT. Its protein product is CASQTSGGNTGELFF.

This clone was seen only a few times. V and J are TRBV18 and TRBJ1-2; D unclear. The V end lost 0 bases, the J end lost 4 bases, and 12 bases lay between the germline ends. CDR3 length equals 15 residues. Germline CDR1 reads KGHSH; CDR2 reads LQKENI. The CDR3 protein is CASSPPSGSGYGYTF. DNA for the CDR3: TGTGCCAGCTCACCACCGTCGGGGTCGGGCTATGGCTACACCTTC.

This clone was counted between two and nine times. This chain connects TRBV7-6 to TRBJ2-7; 13 nucleotides align to TRBD2. J gave up 5 bases and V 5 bases, and 6 bases lay outside the gene matches. CDR1 and CDR2 (germline): SGHVS, FNYEAQ. The CDR3 is made up of 15 amino acids. The CDR3 coding sequence is TGTGCCAGCAGCACTAGCGGACTAGCGGGAGACGAGCAGTACTTC. Translating gives CASSTSGLAGDEQYF.

This clone showed up just once. This chain links TRBV27 with TRBJ1-1; 7 nucleotides line up with TRBD1. The CDR3 runs 15 residues. The germline V gene encodes CDR1 MNHEY and CDR2 SMNVEV (reference sequence). V gave up 6 bases and J gave up 0 bases; unmatched junction bases: 7. CDR3 sequence reads: CASRGRGQLNTEAFF. The DNA for the CDR3 is TGTGCCAGCAGAGGACGGGGACAGCTGAACACTGAAGCTTTCTTT.

This chain connects TRBV3-1 (or the pseudogene TRBV3-2) to TRBJ2-1; D is possibly TRBD2 (6 bases). The CDR3 loop spans 12 amino acids. Per germline, CDR1 LGHDT and CDR2 YNNKEL (reference sequence). With 4 bases removed from V and 9 bases from J, the gap between germline ends came to 10 bases. CDR3 protein: CASSRGGLEQFF. The CDR3 bases are TGTGCCAGCAGCCGAGGAGGGCTTGAGCAGTTCTTC.

The V and J genes are TRBV5-1 and TRBJ2-7; D unclear. V shed 4 bases and J shed 7 bases, with 12 bases lying between them. The CDR3 is 12 amino acids. The germline V gene has CDR1 SGHRS and CDR2 YFSETQ. CDR3 DNA sequence: TGCGCCAGCAGCCATATTGGGCCAGAGCAGTACTTC. This translates into CASSHIGPEQYF.

V and J are TRBV5-4 and TRBJ2-1, with 14 bases that match TRBD2. J was trimmed by 2 bases and V by 4 bases; bases with no gene match: 14. The CDR3 contains 20 residues. CDR1 and CDR2 (germline): SGHNT, YYREEE (reference sequence). The DNA of the CDR3 is TGTGCCAGCAGCCTCCTCCTTTGGACTAGCGGGAGGAGCACCTACAATGAGCAGTTCTTC. This sequence encodes CASSLLLWTSGRSTYNEQFF.

The V call is TRBV29-1, the J call TRBJ2-7; TRBD2 might be the D (6 bases). V was trimmed by 6 bases and J by 3 bases, leaving 12 bases between them. The length of the CDR3 is 12 residues. Germline-derived CDR1 and CDR2 are SQVTM and ANQGSEA. CDR3 bases: TGCAGCGTGATCGGGAGCTTCTACGAGCAGTACTTC. Its protein product is CSVIGSFYEQYF.

CDR3: CASSLMASIVTDTQYF. CDR3 DNA sequence: TGTGCCAGCAGCTTAATGGCTAGCATTGTAACAGATACGCAGTATTTT. This chain joins TRBV7-3 and TRBJ2-3; a possible D gene is TRBD2 (5 bases). The V end lost 1 base, the J end lost 3 bases, and 14 bases lay between the germline ends. CDR3 length equals 16 residues. CDR1 and CDR2 (germline): SGHTA, FQGTGA.

The chain links TRBV7-6 to TRBJ2-7; possible D gene TRBD1, 6 bases. The CDR3 is 13 residues long. V lost 3 bases to trimming and J lost 2 bases, with 8 bases between them. From germline, CDR1 is SGHVS and CDR2 FNYEAQ. This CDR3 is CASSFRQAYEQYF. The CDR3 coding sequence is TGTGCCAGCAGCTTCCGACAGGCCTACGAGCAGTACTTC. The complete variable domain, with remaining parts taken from reference TRBV7-6 and TRBJ2-7, reads GAGVSQSPRYKVTKRGQDVALRCDPISGHVSLYWYRQALGQGPEFLTYFNYEAQQDKSGLPNDRFSAERPEGSISTLTIQRTEQRDSAMYRCASSFRQAYEQYFGPGTRLTVT.

This clone was found once. The rearrangement links TRBV28 to TRBJ1-2; TRBD1 matches 7 bases. CDR3 length: 15 amino acids. V shed 8 bases, J shed 4 bases, and the junction held 13 bases outside the gene matches. CDR1 is MDHEN and CDR2 is SYDVKM in the germline V gene. The CDR3, as DNA: TGTGCCAGCCGTGCCGGGGCAGGGGGTTTCTATGGCTACACCTTC. Translation gives CASRAGAGGFYGYTF.